These 5 T cell receptor beta chains share one sample of origin, sequenced in a study of cytomegalovirus exposure and HLA in healthy donors. Use of 60 Vbeta and 13 Jbeta primers characterized the PCR. Profiling relied on immunoSEQ multiplex PCR, and the TCRdb table lists in-frame clones only, not all of them. The table has fewer than 120,000 clones, more than 75% seen once. What was sequenced was PBMCs. The origin of the receptors is a man in his forties or fifties in good health and CMV-seronegative.

This clone was counted between two and nine times. The chain is built from TRBV19 and TRBJ2-7; unclear D gene. V lost 3 bases, J lost 6 bases, and 9 bases lay in between. The CDR3 is 12 residues long. Germline assignment: CDR1 LNHDA and CDR2 SQIVND (reference sequence). Here the CDR3 reads CASSILGTEQYF. The CDR3 DNA sequence: TGTGCCAGTAGTATTCTAGGTACCGAGCAGTACTTC. The entire variable domain, with the rest obtained from reference TRBV19 and TRBJ2-7, is as follows: DGGITQSPKYLFRKEGQNVTLSCEQNLNHDAMYWYRQDPGQGLRLIYYSQIVNDFQKGDIAEGYSVSREKKESFPLTVTSAQKNPTAFYLCASSILGTEQYFGPGTRLTVT.

This chain connects TRBV7-2 to TRBJ2-5; D gene ambiguous. Germline assignment: CDR1 SGHTA and CDR2 FQGNSA. V was cut by 1 base and J by 5 bases, with 5 bases left in between. CDR3 length equals 12 residues. In nucleotides, the CDR3 is TGTGCCAGCAGCTTAGACTGGGAGACCCAGTACTTC. Amino acid sequence: CASSLDWETQYF.

This clone was seen more than once but under ten times. The CDR3 DNA follows: TGCGCCAGCAGCCGGCAGACAGGGGATGAGCAGTTCTTC. Protein: CASSRQTGDEQFF. The chain uses TRBV4-1 and TRBJ2-1, with TRBD1 matching over 8 bases. V shed 4 bases and J 8 bases; nucleotides not matched to a gene: 4. Germline loops: CDR1 MGHRA, CDR2 YSYEKL. This CDR3 has 13 residues.

J is TRBJ2-7 and V is TRBV5-4; D is ambiguous. The CDR3 length is 14 residues. V lost 3 bases, J lost 0 bases, and 10 bases lay in between. Germline V gives CDR1 SGHNT, CDR2 YYREEE (reference sequence). CDR3 protein: CASSSEATSYEQYF. The DNA of the CDR3 is TGTGCCAGCAGCTCTGAAGCTACCTCCTACGAGCAGTACTTC.

This clone was counted between two and nine times. The rearrangement uses TRBV25-1 and TRBJ1-2; a weak D match, TRBD1 (6 bases). CDR1 and CDR2 from the germline V gene are MGHDK and SYGVNS. Trimming took 3 bases from V and 5 from J, leaving 16 bases between them. This CDR3 spans 15 amino acids. The CDR3 protein is CASSEPDSRGYGYTF. The CDR3 DNA reads as TGTGCCAGCAGTGAGCCGGACAGTAGGGGATATGGCTACACCTTC.